This entry lists 28 T cell receptor beta chains sequenced from one sample in a study of blood T cell repertoires in COVID-19. Produced via immunoSEQ multiplex PCR; TCRdb's table is partial and in-frame only. The sample yields more than 95,000 clones, roughly 91% seen once. Sequencing was done on a sample of peripheral blood. These receptors were obtained from a human donor in a cohort sampled during active COVID-19.

The rearrangement links TRBV6-5 to TRBJ2-2; weak D call: TRBD2 (5 bases). Germline CDR1 is MNHEY and CDR2 is SVGAGI. This CDR3 comprises 15 residues. V lost 6 bases, J lost 4 bases, and 15 bases lay in between. CDR3 protein: CASRRASLGTGELFF. In DNA form, the CDR3 reads TGTGCCAGCAGGCGGGCCTCGCTGGGCACCGGGGAGCTGTTTTTT.

The rearrangement links TRBV15 to TRBJ1-1, with TRBD1 identical over 10 bases. J gave up 2 bases and V 4 bases, and 13 bases lay outside the gene matches. The CDR3 runs to 18 residues. Germline lookup yields CDR1 LNHNV and CDR2 YYDKDF (reference sequence). In DNA, the CDR3 is TGTGCCACCAGCACCGGGACAGGGGCCGGTCATAGAAACACTGAAGCTTTCTTT. As protein: CATSTGTGAGHRNTEAFF.

The chain employs TRBV4-1 and TRBJ1-2; tentatively, D is TRBD1 (6 bases). Per the germline V gene, CDR1 is MGHRA and CDR2 is YSYEKL. The CDR3 extends over 18 amino acids. V shed 4 bases and J shed 4 bases, with 25 bases lying between them. CDR3 region: CASSPGGGRDPRGYGYTF. The CDR3 DNA reads as TGCGCCAGCAGCCCAGGCGGGGGCCGCGACCCGCGGGGCTATGGCTACACCTTC.

The V and J genes are TRBV11-2 and TRBJ2-2, with TRBD2 matching 12 bases. Germline V lookup: CDR1 SGHAT, CDR2 FQNNGV. Trimming removed 1 base from V and 5 bases from J; junction bases left unmatched: 5. The CDR3 is 17 residues long. For the CDR3, the DNA is TGTGCCAGCAGCTTAGGACTAGCGGGAGTCAGGACCGGGGAGCTGTTTTTT. The encoded protein is CASSLGLAGVRTGELFF.

The rearrangement joins TRBV28 to TRBJ1-5; D call uncertain. CDR3 length: 15 residues. Germline loops: CDR1 MDHEN, CDR2 SYDVKM. V lost 6 bases, J lost 5 bases, and 17 bases lay in between. CDR3 sequence (DNA): TGTGCCAGCAGCACGACGGAGGGTTGGGATCAGCCCCAGCATTTT. Protein sequence: CASSTTEGWDQPQHF. The variable domain in full, completed from reference TRBV28 and TRBJ1-5, reads DVKVTQSSRYLVKRTGEKVFLECVQDMDHENMFWYRQDPGLGLRLIYFSYDVKMKEKGDIPEGYSVSREKKERFSLILESASTNQTSMYLCASSTTEGWDQPQHFGDGTRLSIL.

The J gene is TRBJ2-1, the V gene TRBV5-1, with a weak D call TRBD2 (5 bases). Germline V gene lookup returns CDR1 SGHRS and CDR2 YFSETQ. Trimming stripped 5 bases from V and 7 bases from J, with 7 bases between. The CDR3 loop spans 11 amino acids. CDR3 loop: CASRRENEQFF. CDR3 nucleotide sequence: TGCGCCAGCAGACGGGAAAATGAGCAGTTCTTC.

This chain links TRBV4-1 with TRBJ2-7, with a tentative D call TRBD1 (7 bases). The CDR3 totals 20 residues. Deletions cut 1 base from V and 2 bases from J, with 27 bases between. From germline, CDR1 is MGHRA and CDR2 YSYEKL. The CDR3: CASSQVSGGGNYRKPYEQYF. CDR3 in DNA: TGCGCCAGCAGCCAAGTATCTGGAGGGGGCAACTATAGGAAGCCCTACGAGCAGTACTTC.

This chain joins TRBV3-1 (or the pseudogene TRBV3-2) and TRBJ2-1; the match to TRBD2 covers 8 bases. CDR3 length: 19 residues. Germline loops: CDR1 LGHDT, CDR2 YNNKEL (reference sequence). Unmatched junction bases numbered 18, after V lost 4 bases and J lost 4 bases. The CDR3 loop is CASSPLGLMTAGDYNEQFF. CDR3 in DNA: TGTGCCAGCAGCCCCCTAGGCTTAATGACAGCGGGGGATTACAATGAGCAGTTCTTC.

The V gene is TRBV14, the J gene TRBJ1-6; D not resolved. V shed 1 base and J shed 0 bases, with 4 bases lying between them. CDR1 is SGHDN and CDR2 is FVKESK in the germline V gene. The CDR3 totals 15 residues. For the CDR3, the DNA is TGTGCCAGCAGCCAAGGCAGCTCCTATAATTCACCCCTCCACTTT. This sequence encodes CASSQGSSYNSPLHF.

V gene TRBV25-1 combines with J gene TRBJ1-1; 7 bases align to TRBD1. Germline V gene sequence: CDR1 MGHDK, CDR2 SYGVNS. J gave up 4 bases and V 6 bases, and 2 bases lay outside the gene matches. This CDR3 is built from 12 residues. The CDR3 sequence is CASRAGGTEAFF. Here the CDR3 DNA reads TGTGCCAGCAGAGCAGGGGGCACTGAAGCTTTCTTT. Complete variable domain (other parts from reference TRBV25-1 and TRBJ1-1): EADIYQTPRYLVIGTGKKITLECSQTMGHDKMYWYQQDPGMELHLIHYSYGVNSTEKGDLSSESTVSRIRTEHFPLTLESARPSHTSQYLCASRAGGTEAFFGQGTRLTVV.

In this sample, this clone turned up once. The chain links TRBV3-1 (or the pseudogene TRBV3-2) to TRBJ2-3; the D gene is possibly TRBD2 (6 bases). The length of the CDR3 is 13 residues. From germline, CDR1 is LGHDT and CDR2 YNNKEL (reference sequence). Trimming took off 2 bases at V and 6 bases at J, with 9 bases between the two ends. The CDR3 sequence: CASSQYAGDTQYF. The DNA of the CDR3 is TGTGCCAGCAGCCAATACGCGGGGGATACGCAGTATTTT.

The V and J genes are TRBV7-9 and TRBJ1-2; TRBD1 matches at 7 bases. Per germline, CDR1 SEHNR and CDR2 FQNEAQ (reference sequence). The CDR3 extends over 12 amino acids. The junction had 4 bases not matched to a gene; V was cut back by 7 bases and J by 5 bases. CDR3 region: CASTSQGYGYTF. CDR3 DNA sequence: TGTGCCAGCACCTCACAGGGGTATGGCTACACCTTC. Looking up the rest from reference TRBV7-9 and TRBJ1-2 gives the full variable domain: DTGVSQNPRHKITKRGQNVTFRCDPISEHNRLYWYRQTLGQGPEFLTYFQNEAQLEKSRLLSDRFSAERPKGSFSTLEIQRTEQGDSAMYLCASTSQGYGYTFGSGTRLTVV.

The rearrangement uses TRBV2 and TRBJ1-3, with 7 bases matching TRBD1. Per the germline V gene, CDR1 is SNHLY and CDR2 is FYNNEI. This CDR3 contains 13 residues. The ends lost 6 bases at V and 3 bases at J; junction bases unmatched: 2. The CDR3 sequence is CASSGDSGNTIYF. The CDR3 DNA follows: TGTGCCAGCAGCGGGGACAGTGGAAACACCATATATTTT.

The chain uses TRBV18 and TRBJ2-7; unclear D gene. V was pared by 5 bases and J by 0 bases, with 8 bases between. Germline V gene sequence: CDR1 KGHSH, CDR2 LQKENI. The CDR3 has 13 amino acids. CDR3 region: CASSSESSYEQYF. The CDR3 DNA is TGTGCCAGCTCATCCGAGAGCTCCTACGAGCAGTACTTC.

This clone was detected a few times. This chain connects TRBV6-4 to TRBJ1-2; D gene ambiguous. Deletions cut 6 bases from V and 5 bases from J, with 13 bases between. This CDR3 is 13 amino acids long. Per the germline V gene, CDR1 is MRHNA and CDR2 is SNTAGT. This CDR3 is CASSPDGNYGYTF. The CDR3 DNA is TGTGCCAGCAGCCCGGACGGGAATTATGGCTACACCTTC.

The V call is TRBV18, the J call TRBJ2-3; TRBD2 agrees at 9 bases. The CDR3 is made up of 16 amino acids. Per germline, CDR1 KGHSH and CDR2 LQKENI. The V and J ends lost 2 bases and 2 bases, in that order; junction bases with no gene match: 5. Here the CDR3 reads CASSPRRGGSTDTQYF. The CDR3 coding sequence is TGTGCCAGCTCACCAAGGCGGGGGGGCTCCACAGATACGCAGTATTTT. Full variable domain (rest looked up from reference TRBV18 and TRBJ2-3): NAGVMQNPRHLVRRRGQEARLRCSPMKGHSHVYWYRQLPEEGLKFMVYLQKENIIDESGMPKERFSAEFPKEGPSILRIQQVVRGDSAAYFCASSPRRGGSTDTQYFGPGTRLTVL.

The chain carries TRBV28 and TRBJ2-7; 7 bases are shared with TRBD2. CDR1 MDHEN and CDR2 SYDVKM come from the germline V gene. The CDR3 covers 16 residues. Trimming cost V 6 bases and J 4 bases; bases outside gene matches: 15. The CDR3 DNA reads as TGTGCCAGCAGCCCAACCGTGCGGGAGATAGTATACGAGCAGTACTTC. The encoded protein is CASSPTVREIVYEQYF.

This clone appeared once. This chain connects TRBV7-2 to TRBJ2-7; 9 bases are a match to TRBD2. The CDR3 contains 15 residues. CDR1 SGHTA and CDR2 FQGNSA come from the germline V gene. V lost 5 bases and J lost 4; bases outside the gene matches: 9. The CDR3 region is CASSLGLAGTYEQYF. The CDR3 DNA sequence: TGTGCCAGCAGCCTTGGGCTAGCGGGAACGTACGAGCAGTACTTC.

J is TRBJ2-5 and V is TRBV5-1; 16 nucleotides agree with TRBD2. The CDR3 is made up of 15 amino acids. V gave up 4 bases and J gave up 7 bases; unmatched junction bases: 4. From germline, CDR1 is SGHRS and CDR2 YFSETQ. DNA of the CDR3: TGCGCCAGCAGCCAGGGACTAGCGGGGGGGTCGACCCAGTACTTC. Amino acid sequence: CASSQGLAGGSTQYF.

The chain couples TRBV5-4 to TRBJ2-7, with 7 bases fitting TRBD2. The CDR3 spans 15 residues. CDR1 SGHNT and CDR2 YYREEE come from the germline V gene (reference sequence). V shed 1 base, J shed 2 bases, and the junction held 6 bases outside the gene matches. CDR3 nucleotides: TGTGCCAGCAGCTTGTGGACGGGAGGCACCTACGAGCAGTACTTC. Residues: CASSLWTGGTYEQYF. The whole variable domain, filled in from reference TRBV5-4 and TRBJ2-7, reads ETGVTQSPTHLIKTRGQQVTLRCSSQSGHNTVSWYQQALGQGPQFIFQYYREEENGRGNFPPRFSGLQFPNYSSELNVNALELDDSALYLCASSLWTGGTYEQYFGPGTRLTVT.

This clone was picked up one time. The V gene is TRBV28, the J gene TRBJ2-2; TRBD1 agrees at 8 bases. V shed 6 bases and J 7 bases; nucleotides not matched to a gene: 7. There are 14 residues in the CDR3. The germline V gene has CDR1 MDHEN and CDR2 SYDVKM. CDR3: CASRTGGVGGELFF. In DNA, the CDR3 is TGTGCCAGCAGAACAGGGGGAGTAGGCGGGGAGCTGTTTTTT.

The rearrangement joins TRBV4-2 to TRBJ2-1; D might be TRBD1 (7 bases). The CDR3 covers 14 residues. With 10 bases removed from V and 3 bases from J, the gap between germline ends came to 16 bases. Germline CDR1 reads LGHNA; CDR2 reads YNFKEQ. CDR3 sequence (DNA): TGTGCCACCAGAGCAGGGGGGCTCTACAATGAGCAGTTCTTC. Its translation: CATRAGGLYNEQFF.

The CDR3 loop reads CASSLEGRANYGYTF. The DNA for the CDR3 is TGTGCCAGCAGCTTAGAGGGCAGGGCAAACTATGGCTACACCTTC. The V call is TRBV11-2, the J call TRBJ1-2, with D possibly being TRBD1 (5 bases). V dropped 0 bases and J dropped 2 bases, with 10 bases sitting between them. This CDR3 comprises 15 residues. CDR1 SGHAT and CDR2 FQNNGV come from the germline V gene.

The CDR3: CASSEQGWNTEAFF. The CDR3 coding sequence is TGTGCCAGCAGCGAACAGGGGTGGAACACTGAAGCTTTCTTT. The V call is TRBV5-4, the J call TRBJ1-1; 7 bases line up with TRBD1. The germline V gene encodes CDR1 SGHNT and CDR2 YYREEE (reference sequence). The CDR3 is 14 amino acids. With 4 bases clipped from V and 1 base from J, the junction kept 4 bases outside the gene matches.

The chain links TRBV27 to TRBJ2-2; possibly TRBD2 for D (7 bases). This CDR3 spans 15 amino acids. The V and J ends lost 6 bases and 4 bases respectively, with 15 bases between them. Germline V gene sequence: CDR1 MNHEY, CDR2 SMNVEV (reference sequence). Here the CDR3 reads CASRQRGGLTGELFF. Here the CDR3 DNA reads TGTGCCAGCAGGCAAAGGGGGGGACTCACCGGGGAGCTGTTTTTT.

V and J are TRBV13 and TRBJ1-5; 8 bases map to TRBD1. The J call may be mistaken, given a closer DNA end match to TRBJ2-3. The CDR3 is made up of 14 amino acids. Germline V gene data show CDR1 as PRHDT and CDR2 as FYEKMQ (reference sequence). In DNA form, the CDR3 reads TGTGCCAGCAGCTCCGGACAGGGCTCCTCGTCCCAGTATTTT. It specifies CASSSGQGSSSQYF.

V usage is TRBV7-9 and J usage is TRBJ2-5, with D unresolved. This CDR3 has 14 amino acids. Deletions cut 5 bases from V and 2 bases from J, with 12 bases between. Germline V CDR1 and CDR2: SEHNR, FQNEAQ (reference sequence). The CDR3 spells CASSPHTPQETQYF. Written as DNA, the CDR3 is TGTGCCAGCAGCCCACATACACCTCAAGAGACCCAGTACTTC. Together with reference TRBV7-9 and TRBJ2-5, the CDR3 gives the full variable domain: DTGVSQNPRHKITKRGQNVTFRCDPISEHNRLYWYRQTLGQGPEFLTYFQNEAQLEKSRLLSDRFSAERPKGSFSTLEIQRTEQGDSAMYLCASSPHTPQETQYFGPGTRLLVL.

This clone was picked up one time. The chain is built from TRBV3-1 (or the pseudogene TRBV3-2) and TRBJ2-5; 7 bases match TRBD2. There are 15 residues in the CDR3. J gave up 4 bases and V 1 base, and 6 bases lay outside the gene matches. Germline V gene data show CDR1 as LGHDT and CDR2 as YNNKEL (reference sequence). The CDR3 DNA sequence: TGTGCCAGCAGCCAAGTCCGACTAGCAAGAGAGACCCAGTACTTC. This gives the protein CASSQVRLARETQYF.